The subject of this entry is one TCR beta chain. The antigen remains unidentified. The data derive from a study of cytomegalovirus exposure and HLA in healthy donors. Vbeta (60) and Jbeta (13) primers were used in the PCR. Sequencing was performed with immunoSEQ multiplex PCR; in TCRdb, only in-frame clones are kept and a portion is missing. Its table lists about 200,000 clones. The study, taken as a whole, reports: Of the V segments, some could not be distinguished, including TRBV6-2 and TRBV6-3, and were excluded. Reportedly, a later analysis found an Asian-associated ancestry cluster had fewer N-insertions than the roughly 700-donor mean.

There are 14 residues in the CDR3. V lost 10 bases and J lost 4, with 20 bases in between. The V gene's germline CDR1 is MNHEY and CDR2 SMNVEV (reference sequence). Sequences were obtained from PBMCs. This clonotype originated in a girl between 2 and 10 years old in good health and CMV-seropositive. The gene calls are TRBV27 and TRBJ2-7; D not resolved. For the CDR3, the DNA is TGTGCCACCCTCCTTAGCTTGCTGGGTTACGAGCAGTACTTC. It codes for CATLLSLLGYEQYF.